A selection of T cell receptor beta chains follows, all from one sample in a study of control samples from healthy donors and cancer patients. Assay: immunoSEQ multiplex PCR; the TCRdb copy retains only in-frame clones and omits some. Among around 140,000 clones, 92% were seen once, and the ten largest hold roughly 2.1%. Sequenced: blood. The origin of the receptors is a woman aged 45-60 years in good health. Each CDR3 is given with its conserved first and last residue. Each record gives: V gene, CDR3 protein.

TRBV5-1	CASSLNGNTIYF
TRBV6-1	CASSESGRPNEQFF
TRBV30	CAWYGGAFYGYTF
TRBV9	CASSVGHGGGRTDTQYF
TRBV25-1	CASSDPDRSNEQYF
TRBV28	CASSEKGGWDTIYF
TRBV27	CASSRRQGARDEQFF
TRBV28	CASGTGALNTEAFF
TRBV6-5	CASGAGPYNSPLHF
TRBV5-1	CASSLVGVAAAGTFTDTQYF
TRBV9	CASSVAPQTGTGELFF
TRBV3-1/TRBV3-2	CASSQESGTGRNTGELFF
TRBV25-1	CASRQGDYGYTF
TRBV9	CASSVASTPHVETQYF
TRBV6-1	CASSQGGRGATDTQYF
TRBV7-8	CASSSTETGALFGNGYTF
TRBV19	CASSPQGVDTIYF
TRBV24-1	CATSDGDRGLGSNQPQHF
TRBV15	CATSTGQGETEAFF
TRBV19	CASSQGLEAFF
TRBV28	CATSIGPMTYEQYF
TRBV14	CASSLWGGKEEGYTF
TRBV11-2	CASSLDSRQGVNTEAFF
TRBV12-3/TRBV12-4	CASSFLANYGYTF
TRBV24-1	CATSGPSAGELFF
TRBV19	CASSPSTDTQYF
TRBV10-2	CASSEGLAGTQETQYF
TRBV5-1	CASSLDLAGASGANVLTF
TRBV5-1	CASSYRQGTNEKLFF
TRBV6-1	CASSETHGSTEAFF
TRBV28	CASSLGSPGQPQHF
TRBV6-9	CASNPGGPDDNEQFF
TRBV7-9	CASSSSGRNTIYF
TRBV2	CASSVTSDNTIYF
TRBV28	CASSESGKETQYF
TRBV2	CASSGDRAYNEQFF
TRBV6-6	CASSPLPGTSGIKNEQYF
TRBV19	CASSIASGPNNEQFF
TRBV6-5	CASSVGQGRYEQYF
TRBV14	CASSQAGGSYEQYF
TRBV5-4	CASSLGGQGSDTQYF
TRBV27	CASRSGRGQPQHF
TRBV11-2	CASSLGNSGSPLHF
TRBV3-1/TRBV3-2	CASSQELDSEQFF
TRBV2	CASSGGQGAKGNTIYF
TRBV2	CASSDPVSEQYF
TRBV2	CASSSPVGASNTEAFF
TRBV5-4	CASSPPGLSGNEQFF
TRBV18	CASSLGLAGEISYEQYF